This passage covers 14 T cell receptor beta chains from one sample sequenced in a study of blood T cell repertoires in COVID-19 (dated by TCRdb to 2018 to 2020). The library was made by the immunoSEQ multiplex PCR assay. TCRdb took this table from immuneACCESS and kept in-frame rearrangements with V and J called. Such tables lack part of the clones; where checked against another copy, unresolved V genes explain under half of the gap, and the rest is unexplained. The table for this sample lists fewer than 350,000 clones; roughly 85% of them were counted only once. The top ten clonotypes cover about 2% of the sample. Sequencing used PBMCs or T cells enriched from blood (not recorded which). The receptors were sampled from a man aged 25-45 years who had recovered from COVID-19.

The gene calls are TRBV25-1 and TRBJ1-4; 8 bases map to TRBD1. With 6 bases clipped from V and 0 bases from J, the junction kept 6 bases outside the gene matches. Germline loops: CDR1 MGHDK, CDR2 SYGVNS. This CDR3 has 16 residues. The chain's CDR3 is CASRERTGTTNEKLFF. CDR3 DNA sequence: TGTGCCAGCAGGGAGAGGACAGGGACAACTAATGAAAAACTGTTTTTT.

The chain is built from TRBV30 and TRBJ2-3, with 11 bases identical to TRBD2. The length of the CDR3 is 15 residues. The germline V gene encodes CDR1 GTSNPN and CDR2 SVGIG (reference sequence). J lost 2 bases, V lost 2 bases, and 3 bases had no gene match. CDR3 nucleotides: TGTGCCTGGAGTCATAGCGGGGGGGCCACAGATACGCAGTATTTT. Translation gives CAWSHSGGATDTQYF.

This rearrangement joins TRBV6-5 to TRBJ2-7, with a weak D call TRBD1 (7 bases). From germline, CDR1 is MNHEY and CDR2 SVGAGI. The V gene lost 5 bases and the J gene lost 2 bases, with 13 bases spanning the gap. The CDR3 sequence is 14 residues long. The CDR3 sequence is CASSLQGGPYEQYF. In nucleotides, the CDR3 is TGTGCCAGCAGTCTGCAGGGGGGTCCCTACGAGCAGTACTTC.

The chain uses TRBV2 and TRBJ2-1; 7 bases are shared with TRBD1. Germline V gene sequence: CDR1 SNHLY, CDR2 FYNNEI. V lost 8 bases to trimming and J lost 6 bases; unmatched junction nucleotides: 10. This CDR3 is 14 amino acids long. CDR3 protein: CASRHRTGFNEQFF. The CDR3 nucleotides are TGTGCCAGCCGACACCGGACAGGATTCAATGAGCAGTTCTTC.

This chain connects TRBV13 to TRBJ2-7; possible D gene TRBD2, 5 bases. Germline V gives CDR1 PRHDT, CDR2 FYEKMQ (reference sequence). V dropped 3 bases and J dropped 2 bases, with 5 bases sitting between them. The CDR3 is made up of 12 amino acids. The CDR3 reads CASSLRAYEQYF. The CDR3 DNA follows: TGTGCCAGCAGCTTGAGGGCCTACGAGCAGTACTTC.

The rearrangement uses TRBV4-3 and TRBJ1-4; TRBD1 aligns across 12 bases. The CDR3 is made up of 15 amino acids. The junction had 5 bases not matched to a gene; V was cut back by 4 bases and J by 8 bases. CDR1 is LGHNA and CDR2 is YSLEER in the germline V gene. The CDR3 bases are TGCGCCAGCAGCCGACCGGGACAGGGGGCGGAAAAACTGTTTTTT. This encodes CASSRPGQGAEKLFF.

The chain carries TRBV18 and TRBJ2-7; tentative D call: TRBD1 (6 bases). The length of the CDR3 is 14 residues. Per germline, CDR1 KGHSH and CDR2 LQKENI. Trimming stripped 2 bases from V and 4 bases from J, with 12 bases between. In DNA, the CDR3 is TGTGCCAGCTCACCATGGACAGAGAATTACGAGCAGTACTTC. It translates to CASSPWTENYEQYF.

The V call is TRBV7-8, the J call TRBJ1-2, with 7 bases that match TRBD1. CDR1 and CDR2 (germline): SGHVS, FQNEAQ. The CDR3 totals 13 residues. V trimming: 5 bases; J trimming: 3 bases; junction bases outside the gene matches: 3. The CDR3 region is CASSLGQYYGYTF. The CDR3 coding sequence is TGTGCCAGCAGCCTGGGACAGTACTATGGCTACACCTTC.

The V and J genes are TRBV7-2 and TRBJ1-2, with D possibly being TRBD1 (5 bases). CDR3 length: 13 amino acids. V was trimmed by 3 bases and J by 8 bases, leaving 13 bases between them. CDR1 is SGHTA and CDR2 is FQGNSA in the germline V gene. This chain's CDR3 is CASSFQGIWGYTF. The CDR3, as DNA: TGTGCCAGCAGCTTTCAGGGAATTTGGGGCTACACCTTC. The full variable domain, completed using reference TRBV7-2 and TRBJ1-2, is GAGVSQSPSNKVTEKGKDVELRCDPISGHTALYWYRQSLGQGLEFLIYFQGNSAPDKSGLPSDRFSAERTGGSVSTLTIQRTQQEDSAVYLCASSFQGIWGYTFGSGTRLTVV.

This clone appeared many times. The chain recombines TRBV15 with TRBJ1-5; D uncertain. CDR1 and CDR2 from the germline V gene are LNHNV and YYDKDF (reference sequence). The CDR3 is 13 residues long. Between the trimmed V and J ends, which lost 2 bases and 0 bases, there was a span of 2 bases. In DNA form, the CDR3 reads TGTGCCACCAGCAGATATAGCAATCAGCCCCAGCATTTT. It is translated as CATSRYSNQPQHF. Filled out from reference TRBV15 and TRBJ1-5, the complete variable domain reads DAMVIQNPRYQVTQFGKPVTLSCSQTLNHNVMYWYQQKSSQAPKLLFHYYDKDFNNEADTPDNFQSRRPNTSFCFLDIRSPGLGDTAMYLCATSRYSNQPQHFGDGTRLSIL.

The J gene is TRBJ1-1, the V gene TRBV30; unclear D gene. CDR3 length: 12 amino acids. CDR1 and CDR2 (germline): GTSNPN, SVGIG (reference sequence). V was pared by 3 bases and J by 1 base, with 6 bases between. For the CDR3, the DNA is TGTGCCTGGAGACACAGGAACACTGAAGCTTTCTTT. It translates to CAWRHRNTEAFF.

The V gene is TRBV19, the J gene TRBJ1-2; TRBD1 matches 7 bases. Germline V gene sequence: CDR1 LNHDA, CDR2 SQIVND (reference sequence). Losses at the gene ends were 5 bases for V and 2 bases for J; bases not matched to a gene: 5. The CDR3 length is 14 residues. The CDR3 is CASSLGGQNYGYTF. The CDR3 nucleotides are TGTGCCAGTAGTTTGGGGGGACAGAACTATGGCTACACCTTC.

The CDR3 DNA reads TGTGCCATCAGTGCTTCGGGGGGGGAGGATGAGCAGTTCTTC. This translates into CAISASGGEDEQFF. The genes are TRBV10-3 and TRBJ2-1; 8 bases are a match to TRBD2. Germline V gene lookup returns CDR1 ENHRY and CDR2 SYGVKD. CDR3 length equals 14 residues. J was trimmed by 8 bases and V by 4 bases; bases with no gene match: 7.

The V and J genes are TRBV5-1 and TRBJ2-2, with no clear D. The CDR3 covers 12 residues. Germline-derived CDR1 and CDR2 are SGHRS and YFSETQ. The ends were cut back, 7 bases at V and 4 bases at J, with 8 bases in the middle. The CDR3, as DNA: TGCGCCAGCCGACATCCCACCGGGGAGCTGTTTTTT. Its translation: CASRHPTGELFF.